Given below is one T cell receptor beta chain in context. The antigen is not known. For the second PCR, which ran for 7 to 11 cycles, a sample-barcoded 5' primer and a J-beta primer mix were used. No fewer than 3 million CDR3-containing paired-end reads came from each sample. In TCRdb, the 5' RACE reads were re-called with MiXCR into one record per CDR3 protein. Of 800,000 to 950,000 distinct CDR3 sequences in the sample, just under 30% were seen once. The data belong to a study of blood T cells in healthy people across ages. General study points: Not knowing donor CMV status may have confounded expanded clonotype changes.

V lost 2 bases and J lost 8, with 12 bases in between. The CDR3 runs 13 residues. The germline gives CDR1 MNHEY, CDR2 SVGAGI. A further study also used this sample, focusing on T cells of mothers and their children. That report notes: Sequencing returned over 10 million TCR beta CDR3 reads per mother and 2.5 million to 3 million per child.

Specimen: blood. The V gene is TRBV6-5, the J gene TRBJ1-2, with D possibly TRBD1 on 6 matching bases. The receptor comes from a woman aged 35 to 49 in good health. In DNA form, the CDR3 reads TGTGCCAGCAGTTACATGTCAGGGGTCGGCTACACCTTC. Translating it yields CASSYMSGVGYTF.